Presented here are 27 T cell receptor beta chains from one specimen sequenced in a study of T cells in Graves' hyperthyroidism and ophthalmopathy. Researchers amplified the TCR beta CDR3 regions from RNA transcripts. HTBI primers were employed in a first-round RT-PCR of the TCR CDR3. A single record per CDR3 protein comes from TCRdb applying MiXCR to the multiplex PCR reads. The sample lists around 500,000 distinct CDR3 sequences, about an eighth seen once, with 17% in the top ten. The sample was blood. The receptor set was obtained from a woman in her late teens or twenties with Graves' hyperthyroidism.

This clonotype occurred many times. The chain carries TRBV12-3 or TRBV12-4 and TRBJ2-5, with a possible D match to TRBD2 (6 bases). Between the trimmed V and J ends, which lost 5 bases and 2 bases, there was a span of 12 bases. This CDR3 is 14 amino acids long. Here the CDR3 reads CASSRWAGQETQYF. The CDR3 DNA reads TGTGCCAGCAGTCGATGGGCGGGGCAAGAGACCCAGTACTTC.

This clonotype was seen at least ten times. The chain employs TRBV12-3 or TRBV12-4 and TRBJ1-2; tentatively, D is TRBD1 (5 bases). This CDR3 is 15 amino acids long. Trimming took 3 bases from V and 7 from J, leaving 18 bases between them. CDR3 loop: CASSFSPGLSGGYTF. In DNA form, the CDR3 reads TGTGCCAGCAGTTTCTCACCGGGACTAAGCGGTGGCTACACCTTC.

This clonotype was counted at least ten times. The rearrangement joins TRBV5-1 to TRBJ2-5; no reliable D call. Trimming shortened V by 2 bases and J by 3 bases, and 8 bases separated the two germline ends. This CDR3 has 13 residues. The V gene's germline CDR1 is SGHRS and CDR2 YFSETQ. The CDR3 region is CASSFESKETQYF. As DNA, the CDR3 is TGCGCCAGCAGCTTCGAATCCAAAGAGACCCAGTACTTC.

The rearrangement uses TRBV12-3 or TRBV12-4 and TRBJ1-1; D is undetermined. The CDR3 loop spans 15 amino acids. The V end was cut by 4 bases, the J end by 4 bases, with 16 bases between. In DNA form, the CDR3 reads TGTGCCAGCAGTTCTCCCAGCGCAGGTAGCACTGAAGCTTTCTTT. Protein product: CASSSPSAGSTEAFF.

The sample holds many counts of this clonotype. J is TRBJ1-2 and V is TRBV20-1; the D is unclear. The ends were cut back, 1 base at V and 4 bases at J, with 7 bases in the middle. Germline loops: CDR1 DFQATT, CDR2 SNEGSKA (reference sequence). The CDR3 is made up of 12 amino acids. CDR3 in DNA: TGCAGTGCTAGAGCACAGCCCTATGGCTACACCTTC. Protein sequence: CSARAQPYGYTF.

This clonotype was counted many times. V gene TRBV20-1 combines with J gene TRBJ1-5; the match to TRBD1 covers 7 bases. Trimming at V came to 3 bases and at J to 4 bases, leaving 12 bases not matched to a gene. Germline CDR1 reads DFQATT; CDR2 reads SNEGSKA (reference sequence). The CDR3 contains 16 residues. CDR3 bases: TGCAGTGCTAGGCCCCTTGGGACAGTTGGGAATCAGCCCCAGCATTTT. This sequence encodes CSARPLGTVGNQPQHF.

There are many counts of this clonotype. The V gene is TRBV9, the J gene TRBJ1-2, with 7 bases lining up with TRBD1. Germline V gene data show CDR1 as SGDLS and CDR2 as YYNGEE. CDR3 length: 15 residues. The V segment lost 0 bases and the J segment 5 bases; nucleotides outside the gene matches: 7. The CDR3 sequence is CASSVAGTAKYGYTF. The CDR3 DNA is TGTGCCAGCAGCGTAGCTGGGACAGCAAAATATGGCTACACCTTC.

This clonotype has only a few counts. The chain carries TRBV28 and TRBJ1-2; TRBD1 matches 9 bases. Germline V gene lookup returns CDR1 MDHEN and CDR2 SYDVKM. The CDR3 totals 16 residues. Trimming removed 4 bases from V and 2 bases from J; junction bases left unmatched: 8. The CDR3 DNA follows: TGTGCCAGCAGTTCAATCGGACAGGGGTTCAACTATGGCTACACCTTC. Its protein product is CASSSIGQGFNYGYTF.

V gene TRBV3-1 combines with J gene TRBJ2-1; D tentatively reads TRBD1 or TRBD2 (5 bases each). Germline V CDR1 and CDR2: LGHDT, YNNKEL (reference sequence). The CDR3 is 14 residues long. V was cut by 0 bases and J by 15 bases, with 18 bases left in between. CDR3 in DNA: TGTGCCAGCAGCCAAGAATCCCGTACCCCGGGACCGTTCTTC. Protein product: CASSQESRTPGPFF.

V is TRBV4-2 and J is TRBJ2-1; TRBD2 matches at 7 bases. This CDR3 contains 16 residues. CDR1 is LGHNA and CDR2 is YNFKEQ in the germline V gene. V dropped 2 bases and J dropped 8; count of bases not matched to a gene: 12. The CDR3 is CASSQQRGRESYEQFF. CDR3 sequence (DNA): TGTGCCAGCAGCCAACAACGTGGGCGGGAGTCATATGAGCAGTTCTTC.

V usage is TRBV2 and J usage is TRBJ2-4; D is possibly TRBD1 (5 bases). V lost 5 bases, J lost 1 base, and 12 bases lay in between. Germline CDR1 is SNHLY and CDR2 is FYNNEI. The CDR3 length is 15 residues. Here the CDR3 reads CASSSYRSAKNIQYF. CDR3 coding DNA: TGTGCCAGCAGTTCATACAGGTCTGCCAAAAACATTCAGTACTTC.

J is TRBJ2-7 and V is TRBV14; D gene ambiguous. The CDR3 consists of 13 residues. Germline CDR1 and CDR2: SGHDN and FVKESK. Trimming stripped 5 bases from V and 5 bases from J, with 13 bases between. CDR3 protein: CASSVGNQDEQYF. In DNA form, the CDR3 reads TGTGCCAGCAGCGTAGGGAACCAAGACGAGCAGTACTTC.

Remarks on this clonotype: A clone one base away is much larger, so this may be a read error. The rearrangement uses TRBV20-1 and TRBJ2-5; 11 bases match TRBD2. Germline CDR1 reads DFQATT; CDR2 reads SNEGSKA (reference sequence). The junction had 28 bases not matched to a gene; V was cut back by 0 bases and J by 7 bases. The CDR3 has 22 residues. The CDR3 DNA is TGCAGTGCTAGAGATGGCTGGAGTAGCGGGAGGGCGCATCCGCCGCGGATTGGGACCCAGTACTTC. It yields the protein CSARDGWSSGRAHPPRIGTQYF.

This clonotype was observed many times. V usage is TRBV20-1 and J usage is TRBJ2-5; D gene uncertain. Per the germline V gene, CDR1 is DFQATT and CDR2 is SNEGSKA (reference sequence). Trimming stripped 1 base from V and 2 bases from J, with 11 bases between. The CDR3 covers 14 residues. This chain's CDR3 is CSARGGEQQETQYF. CDR3 nucleotide sequence: TGCAGTGCTAGAGGTGGAGAACAACAAGAGACCCAGTACTTC.

The sample holds many counts of this clonotype. J is TRBJ2-2 and V is TRBV3-1, with D unclear. The V end lost 3 bases, the J end lost 7 bases, and 6 bases lay between the germline ends. CDR1 LGHDT and CDR2 YNNKEL come from the germline V gene (reference sequence). The CDR3 loop spans 12 amino acids. The CDR3 protein is CASSQESGELFF. The CDR3 DNA follows: TGTGCCAGCAGCCAGGAGAGCGGGGAGCTGTTTTTT. Complete variable domain (other parts from reference TRBV3-1 and TRBJ2-2): DTAVSQTPKYLVTQMGNDKSIKCEQNLGHDTMYWYKQDSKKFLKIMFSYNNKELIINETVPNRFSPKSPDKAHLNLHINSLELGDSAVYFCASSQESGELFFGEGSRLTVL.

This clonotype was detected a few times. V usage is TRBV4-1 and J usage is TRBJ1-5, with 9 bases aligning to TRBD1. The V segment lost 2 bases and the J segment 9 bases; nucleotides outside the gene matches: 8. The CDR3 totals 15 residues. Per germline, CDR1 MGHRA and CDR2 YSYEKL. DNA of the CDR3: TGCGCCAGCAGCCAAACAGGGGGCGTTTTGTTGCCCCAGCATTTT. Its protein product is CASSQTGGVLLPQHF.

This clonotype was seen many times. V and J are TRBV24-1 and TRBJ2-7, with D tentatively TRBD1 or TRBD2 (5 bases each). Per germline, CDR1 KGHDR and CDR2 SFDVKD. Trimming removed 6 bases at V and 2 bases at J, with 13 bases between. This CDR3 is built from 14 residues. The CDR3 nucleotides are TGTGCCACCAGTACGGGACCACCAACCTACGAGCAGTACTTC. Its protein product is CATSTGPPTYEQYF.

This clonotype was recorded many times. This rearrangement joins TRBV10-2 to TRBJ1-1; 12 nucleotides match TRBD1. CDR1 and CDR2 from the germline V gene are WSHSY and SAAADI. After removal of 4 bases from V and 7 bases from J, the junction contained 10 bases not matched to a gene. The CDR3 has 16 amino acids. This CDR3 is CASSGALGQGAGEAFF. Here the CDR3 DNA reads TGCGCCAGCAGTGGAGCCTTGGGACAGGGGGCTGGTGAAGCTTTCTTT.

This clonotype was observed at least ten times. This chain joins TRBV30 and TRBJ2-7; tentatively, D is TRBD2 (6 bases). CDR3 length: 15 residues. Germline-derived CDR1 and CDR2 are GTSNPN and SVGIG (reference sequence). V was shortened by 2 bases and J by 5 bases, with 19 bases between the two germline ends. The CDR3 region has the DNA TGTGCCTGGAGTTCAGCCGGGACTTGGGGCGACGAGCAGTACTTC. Its translation: CAWSSAGTWGDEQYF.

The table lists this clonotype with many counts. The chain couples TRBV18 to TRBJ1-5, with TRBD1 as a possible D gene (5 bases). The V gene lost 3 bases and the J gene lost 7 bases, with 13 bases spanning the gap. CDR1 and CDR2 (germline): KGHSH, LQKENI. The CDR3 consists of 14 residues. The CDR3 DNA sequence: TGTGCCAGCTCACCTCAGGGAGGTGGGCAGCCCCAGCATTTT. This encodes CASSPQGGGQPQHF.

The chain combines TRBV20-1 with TRBJ2-5; the match to TRBD1 covers 12 bases. The CDR3 length is 14 residues. V trimming: 6 bases; J trimming: 4 bases; junction bases outside the gene matches: 6. The germline V gene has CDR1 DFQATT and CDR2 SNEGSKA (reference sequence). The CDR3 loop is CSAPGQGAAETQYF. DNA of the CDR3: TGCAGTGCCCCGGGACAGGGGGCAGCAGAGACCCAGTACTTC.

V is TRBV3-1 and J is TRBJ1-4; a weak D match, TRBD1 (5 bases). Deletions cut 4 bases from V and 8 bases from J, with 17 bases between. This CDR3 comprises 15 residues. Germline V gene lookup returns CDR1 LGHDT and CDR2 YNNKEL (reference sequence). This CDR3 is CASSLEPGLREKLFF. The CDR3 DNA sequence: TGTGCCAGCAGCCTAGAGCCAGGGTTACGGGAAAAACTGTTTTTT.

This clonotype was detected many times. The chain is built from TRBV11-2 and TRBJ2-4; D gene ambiguous. The CDR3 totals 16 residues. V was pared by 5 bases and J by 0 bases, with 14 bases between. Germline CDR1 and CDR2: SGHAT and FQNNGV. The CDR3 spells CASSQVSGLAKNIQYF. As DNA, the CDR3 is TGTGCCAGCAGCCAGGTCTCGGGCCTAGCCAAAAACATTCAGTACTTC.

This clonotype was found a few times. The genes are TRBV6-1 and TRBJ1-4; D is possibly TRBD1 (5 bases). Germline V lookup: CDR1 MNHNS, CDR2 SASEGT. CDR3 length: 14 residues. The germline V and J ends were trimmed by 3 bases and 7 bases, with 12 bases remaining between them. CDR3 DNA sequence: TGTGCCAGCAGTGATTGGGGCAGGGCTGAAAAACTGTTTTTT. As protein: CASSDWGRAEKLFF.

The chain is built from TRBV7-8 and TRBJ2-1, with D unresolved. V was clipped by 3 bases and J by 1 base, with 16 bases between them. The CDR3 is 17 amino acids. Germline assignment: CDR1 SGHVS and CDR2 FQNEAQ. The CDR3 region has the DNA TGTGCCAGCAGCTTTTCCGTACGTGGGAAGTCCTACAATGAGCAGTTCTTC. This translates into CASSFSVRGKSYNEQFF.

The gene calls are TRBV12-3 or TRBV12-4 and TRBJ1-5; the D gene is possibly TRBD1 (6 bases). V was trimmed by 5 bases and J by 6 bases, leaving 14 bases between them. The CDR3 consists of 14 residues. The CDR3 DNA follows: TGTGCCAGCAGTATCACAGGGTTGAGTCAGCCCCAGCATTTT. Translated: CASSITGLSQPQHF.

The chain recombines TRBV7-9 with TRBJ1-5; D gene uncertain. Trimming pared 3 bases from V and 3 bases from J, leaving 9 bases between. This CDR3 is 14 amino acids long. CDR1 and CDR2 from the germline V gene are SEHNR and FQNEAQ (reference sequence). CDR3 in DNA: TGTGCCAGCAGCTTTACGGGCCACAATCAGCCCCAGCATTTT. Its translation is CASSFTGHNQPQHF.